This T cell receptor (beta chain) appears in the sequencing data of a study of cytomegalovirus exposure and HLA in healthy donors. At the level of the study: The use of the same platform for the roughly 130 validation repertoires and the 666 first-cohort repertoires was reported by a later analysis.

V lost 6 bases, J lost 5 bases, and 7 bases stayed unmatched. Germline CDR1 is SNHLY and CDR2 is FYNNEI. CDR3 size: 15 residues. Separate from the roughly 700-subject first cohort, the 120-subject validation cohort was the one that the donors belonged to. Clones were sequenced by immunoSEQ multiplex PCR, and TCRdb holds only the in-frame ones, with some missing. The profile shows fewer than 120,000 clones, over 75% of them singletons. The TCR sequence derives from a woman in her twenties or thirties in good health and CMV-seropositive. This sequence joins TRBV2 and TRBJ1-1, with 12 positions matching TRBD1. Source material: PBMCs. The CDR3 spells CASRAGQGAGTEAFF. In nucleotides, the CDR3 is TGTGCCAGCAGGGCGGGACAGGGGGCCGGGACTGAAGCTTTCTTT.